This T cell receptor (beta chain) was sequenced during a study of blood T cell repertoires in COVID-19. At the level of the study: Whether acute or convalescent, the COVID-19 samples came from the United States, Italy and Spain. The analysed material was cDNA or gDNA that came from T cells, B-cell-depleted T cells, or PBMCs.

TCRdb's table, derived via immunoSEQ multiplex PCR, lists solely in-frame clones and lacks some. The sample contains some 70,000 clones, about nine tenths of which appear only once. Germline loops: CDR1 MNHEY, CDR2 SVGAGI. This CDR3 has 13 amino acids. The junction had 7 bases not matched to a gene; V was cut back by 6 bases and J by 5 bases. Sequences were obtained from peripheral blood. This chain joins TRBV6-5 and TRBJ2-7; TRBD1 agrees at 7 bases. The receptor was derived from a human donor with active COVID-19. The donor label of this sample is uncertain. CDR3 loop: CASRRDSGNEQYF. The DNA of the CDR3 is TGTGCCAGCAGGAGGGACAGTGGTAACGAGCAGTACTTC.